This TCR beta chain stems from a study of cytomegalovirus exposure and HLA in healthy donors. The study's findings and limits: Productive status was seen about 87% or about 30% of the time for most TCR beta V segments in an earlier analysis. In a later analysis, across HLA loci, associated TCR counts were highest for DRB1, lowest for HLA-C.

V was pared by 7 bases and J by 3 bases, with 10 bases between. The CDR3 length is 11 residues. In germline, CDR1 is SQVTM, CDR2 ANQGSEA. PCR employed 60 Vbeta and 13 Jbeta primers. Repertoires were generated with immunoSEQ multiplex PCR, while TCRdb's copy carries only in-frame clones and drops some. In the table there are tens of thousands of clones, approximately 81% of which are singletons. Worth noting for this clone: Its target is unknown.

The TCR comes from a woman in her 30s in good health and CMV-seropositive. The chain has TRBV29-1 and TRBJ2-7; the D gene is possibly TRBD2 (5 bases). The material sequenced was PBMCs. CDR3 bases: TGCAGCGCCGCTAGCAGCTACGAGCAGTACTTC. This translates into CSAASSYEQYF.